The source of this T cell receptor beta chain is a study of shared clonotypes between healthy human individuals. The overall study: Donor composition was two women and a few men, aged 18 to 49. Researchers assigned three CD4 naive, three CD4 memory, two CD8 naive and one CD8 memory plate to each donor. Study-wide results and caveats: With a handful of donors compared, roughly 5% of naive CD4 clonotypes were shared. Sorted-subset sequencing was shown by rarefaction to be incomplete despite large depth.

Libraries were prepared by immunoSEQ multiplex PCR; TCRdb keeps only in-frame clonotypes and omits some of them. The repertoire holds a few million clones, roughly 92% seen once, with around 0.14% in the top ten. In the case of this clone: Its antigen is unknown.

The germline V gene encodes CDR1 MNHEY and CDR2 SMNVEV (reference sequence). The germline V and J ends were trimmed by 6 bases and 1 base, with 9 bases remaining between them. The CDR3 has 13 amino acids. This TCR was recovered from a man aged 18-30 years in good health. The gene calls are TRBV27 and TRBJ2-5; D is undetermined. Sequences were obtained from naive CD4+ T cells sorted from blood. The subset: CD45RA+ positively selected. CDR3 sequence reads: CASRRRLQETQYF. The CDR3 coding sequence is TGTGCCAGCAGGCGACGGCTCCAAGAGACCCAGTACTTC.